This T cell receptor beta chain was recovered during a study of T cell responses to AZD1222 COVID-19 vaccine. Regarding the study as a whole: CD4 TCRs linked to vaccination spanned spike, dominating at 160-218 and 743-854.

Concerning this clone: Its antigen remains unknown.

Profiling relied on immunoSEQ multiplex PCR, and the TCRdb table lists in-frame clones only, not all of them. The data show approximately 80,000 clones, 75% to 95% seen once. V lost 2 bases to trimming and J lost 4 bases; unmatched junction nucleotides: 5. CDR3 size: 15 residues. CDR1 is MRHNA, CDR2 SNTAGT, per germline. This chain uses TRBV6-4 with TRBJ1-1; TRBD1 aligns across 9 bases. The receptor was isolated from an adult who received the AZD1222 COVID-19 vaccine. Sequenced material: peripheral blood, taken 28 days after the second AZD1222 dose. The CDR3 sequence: CASSDTGGAGTEAFF. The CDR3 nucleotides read TGTGCCAGCAGTGACACAGGGGGCGCGGGCACTGAAGCTTTCTTT.